These 30 T cell receptor beta chains were all obtained from the same sample, sequenced in a study of Graves' ophthalmopathy and Graves' hyperthyroidism. RNA transcripts were the source from which TCR beta CDR3 regions were amplified. An opening RT-PCR round employed HTBI primers and preceded a second-round multiplex PCR. TCRdb redid the calling of the multiplex PCR reads with MiXCR, one entry per CDR3 protein. The sample consists of fewer than 650,000 distinct CDR3 sequences, about 24% of them appearing once. The sequencing sample was made of peripheral blood. These TCRs come from a woman under 30 with stable Graves' hyperthyroidism. Some clones in this sample may be carry-over from other donors' samples.

This clonotype was seen at least ten times. This chain joins TRBV9 and TRBJ2-7, with TRBD2 identical over 12 bases. CDR3 length equals 14 residues. Germline V CDR1 and CDR2: SGDLS, YYNGEE. V lost 3 bases, J lost 5 bases, and 3 bases stayed unmatched. CDR3 in amino acids: CASSGTSGTNEQYF. The CDR3 bases are TGTGCCAGCAGCGGGACTAGCGGGACGAACGAGCAGTACTTC.

The chain recombines TRBV6-1 with TRBJ2-7; maybe TRBD2 (6 bases). Trimming took 8 bases from V and 7 from J, leaving 15 bases between them. Germline V lookup: CDR1 MNHNS, CDR2 SASEGT. The CDR3 loop spans 12 amino acids. CDR3 loop: CASQLGGNEQYF. The CDR3 DNA reads as TGTGCCAGCCAACTCGGGGGTAATGAGCAGTACTTC.

Ten or more counts support this clonotype. The rearrangement links TRBV29-1 to TRBJ1-5; 7 nucleotides line up with TRBD1. With 6 bases clipped from V and 2 bases from J, the junction kept 4 bases outside the gene matches. Germline V gene sequence: CDR1 SQVTM, CDR2 ANQGSEA. This CDR3 is 13 amino acids long. CDR3 nucleotides: TGCAGCGTGTCCACAGGGGGCAATCAGCCCCAGCATTTT. Translation: CSVSTGGNQPQHF.

This clonotype was detected only a few times. V usage is TRBV30 and J usage is TRBJ2-7, with D possibly being TRBD1 or TRBD2 (5 bases each). Germline CDR1 GTSNPN, CDR2 SVGIG (reference sequence). Between the trimmed V and J ends, which lost 2 bases and 2 bases, there was a span of 13 bases. The CDR3 has 14 amino acids. As DNA, the CDR3 is TGTGCCTGGAGTAATTTGGGGGACCCCTACGAGCAGTACTTC. It translates to CAWSNLGDPYEQYF.

This clonotype has at least ten counts. The J gene is TRBJ1-5, the V gene TRBV6-5; no definite D call. The CDR3 loop spans 13 amino acids. The ends were cut back, 7 bases at V and 2 bases at J, with 9 bases in the middle. Per germline, CDR1 MNHEY and CDR2 SVGAGI. CDR3 DNA sequence: TGTGCCAGCACTCCGAACGGCAATCAGCCCCAGCATTTT. Translated: CASTPNGNQPQHF.

The sample holds many counts of this clonotype. The chain carries TRBV7-8 and TRBJ1-5, with a weak D call TRBD1 (5 bases). Looked up from germline, CDR1 is SGHVS and CDR2 is FQNEAQ. V was trimmed by 1 base and J by 2 bases, leaving 12 bases between them. The CDR3 has 16 amino acids. This chain's CDR3 is CASSLVPGGGNQPQHF. CDR3 nucleotide sequence: TGTGCCAGCAGCTTAGTACCAGGAGGGGGCAATCAGCCCCAGCATTTT.

This clonotype was seen many times. This chain uses TRBV2 with TRBJ2-5; 10 nucleotides agree with TRBD2. CDR3 length: 15 amino acids. Germline CDR1 reads SNHLY; CDR2 reads FYNNEI. Unmatched junction bases numbered 11, after V lost 4 bases and J lost 9 bases. The CDR3 region is CASSVASGRKEAQYF. CDR3 in DNA: TGTGCCAGCAGTGTGGCTAGCGGGAGAAAGGAGGCCCAGTACTTC. Full variable domain (remainder filled in from reference TRBV2 and TRBJ2-5): EPEVTQTPSHQVTQMGQEVILRCVPISNHLYFYWYRQILGQKVEFLVSFYNNEISEKSEIFDDQFSVERPDGSNFTLKIRSTKLEDSAMYFCASSVASGRKEAQYFGPGTRLLVL.

In this sample, this clonotype turned up many times. The chain couples TRBV6-1 to TRBJ2-7; 9 bases are shared with TRBD1. The V segment lost 8 bases and the J segment 3 bases; nucleotides outside the gene matches: 5. The CDR3 spans 13 residues. Germline V CDR1 and CDR2: MNHNS, SASEGT. The CDR3 protein is CASAATGGYEQYF. DNA for the CDR3: TGTGCCAGCGCCGCGACAGGGGGCTACGAGCAGTACTTC.

The V call is TRBV6-1, the J call TRBJ1-2, with D hard to call. Trimming took off 0 bases at V and 4 bases at J, with 9 bases between the two ends. CDR1 is MNHNS and CDR2 is SASEGT in the germline V gene. The CDR3 has 14 amino acids. DNA of the CDR3: TGTGCCAGCAGTGAAGCTAGGAGGAGCTATGGCTACACCTTC. Amino acid sequence: CASSEARRSYGYTF.

This clonotype was detected ten times or more. The J gene is TRBJ1-2, the V gene TRBV2, with 10 bases matching TRBD1. V lost 1 base and J lost 1; bases outside the gene matches: 3. CDR3 size: 16 residues. Per germline, CDR1 SNHLY and CDR2 FYNNEI. CDR3 residues: CASSEEGDRGNYGYTF. CDR3 DNA sequence: TGTGCCAGCAGTGAAGAAGGGGACAGGGGTAACTATGGCTACACCTTC.

The table lists this clonotype with a few counts. The CDR3 is CASSEGARTEAFF. The CDR3 DNA reads as TGTGCCAGCAGCGAGGGGGCGCGGACTGAAGCTTTCTTT. The V and J genes are TRBV6-1 and TRBJ1-1; 7 nucleotides agree with TRBD1. Germline CDR1 is MNHNS and CDR2 is SASEGT. This CDR3 has 13 amino acids. The ends lost 6 bases at V and 5 bases at J; junction bases unmatched: 6.

The V gene is TRBV6-5, the J gene TRBJ1-6, with TRBD1 matching over 9 bases. Per the germline V gene, CDR1 is MNHEY and CDR2 is SVGAGI. This CDR3 is 15 amino acids long. The V segment lost 11 bases and the J segment 8 bases; nucleotides outside the gene matches: 13. Here the CDR3 DNA reads TGTGCCTGCAATACTCGGGGGACAGGGTATTCACCCCTCCACTTT. Its protein is CACNTRGTGYSPLHF.

The chain carries TRBV6-5 and TRBJ2-5; maybe TRBD2 (6 bases). The CDR3 is 15 residues long. From germline, CDR1 is MNHEY and CDR2 SVGAGI. Trimming left V 4 bases short and J 2 bases short, with 14 bases between. The DNA of the CDR3 is TGTGCCAGCAGTTCAACTTTCGGGGGTCAAGAGACCCAGTACTTC. Protein: CASSSTFGGQETQYF.

The J gene is TRBJ1-3, the V gene TRBV28, with TRBD1 identical over 8 bases. The CDR3 extends over 14 amino acids. Germline lookup yields CDR1 MDHEN and CDR2 SYDVKM. V shed 5 bases, J shed 4 bases, and the junction held 4 bases outside the gene matches. The CDR3 nucleotides read TGTGCCAGCAGTCAAGACAGGGGAGGAAACACCATATATTTT. It encodes CASSQDRGGNTIYF.

The V call is TRBV28, the J call TRBJ2-5; 11 bases line up with TRBD1. The CDR3 contains 17 residues. J gave up 2 bases and V 6 bases, and 11 bases lay outside the gene matches. From germline, CDR1 is MDHEN and CDR2 SYDVKM. CDR3: CASSPPGQGALQETQYF. The CDR3 nucleotides read TGTGCCAGCAGCCCGCCAGGACAGGGGGCCCTACAAGAGACCCAGTACTTC.

This chain connects TRBV12-3 or TRBV12-4 to TRBJ1-1; 8 bases align to TRBD1. The CDR3 has 15 amino acids. Trimming cost V 6 bases and J 1 base; bases outside gene matches: 7. The CDR3 spells CASRETGEANTEAFF. CDR3 coding DNA: TGTGCCAGCAGGGAGACAGGGGAGGCGAACACTGAAGCTTTCTTT.

This clonotype was counted at least ten times. The genes are TRBV20-1 and TRBJ2-7, with no clear D. This CDR3 has 14 amino acids. V was shortened by 2 bases and J by 2 bases, with 13 bases between the two germline ends. Germline V CDR1 and CDR2: DFQATT, SNEGSKA (reference sequence). In nucleotides, the CDR3 is TGCAGTGCTAGACGGCCGGGCTTTGCCTACGAGCAGTACTTC. This encodes CSARRPGFAYEQYF.

There are many counts of this clonotype. This sequence joins TRBV11-1 and TRBJ1-1, with a weak D call TRBD1 (5 bases). Germline V gene sequence: CDR1 SGHAT, CDR2 FQDESV (reference sequence). The CDR3 consists of 15 residues. V lost 1 base and J 1 base, leaving 10 bases between the germline ends. This chain's CDR3 is CASSLGAGENTEAFF. The CDR3 DNA is TGTGCCAGCAGCTTAGGGGCGGGGGAGAACACTGAAGCTTTCTTT.

The gene calls are TRBV4-3 and TRBJ2-2; 7 nucleotides match TRBD1. In germline, CDR1 is LGHNA, CDR2 YSLEER. Unmatched junction bases numbered 8, after V lost 1 base and J lost 6 bases. The CDR3 is 16 residues long. The CDR3 protein is CASSQGVGGYSGELFF. CDR3 nucleotide sequence: TGCGCCAGCAGCCAAGGCGTAGGGGGCTACTCCGGGGAGCTGTTTTTT.

In this sample, this clonotype turned up many times. The chain has TRBV7-2 and TRBJ1-1; the D is unclear. The CDR3 runs to 14 residues. The V and J ends lost 5 bases and 5 bases respectively, with 15 bases between them. Germline CDR1 SGHTA, CDR2 FQGNSA. CDR3 region: CASSPNNARTEAFF. DNA for the CDR3: TGTGCCAGCAGCCCCAACAATGCTCGGACTGAAGCTTTCTTT.

This clonotype showed up many times. The V and J genes are TRBV11-2 and TRBJ2-2, with TRBD2 as a possible D gene (6 bases). Germline V gene data show CDR1 as SGHAT and CDR2 as FQNNGV. V was pared by 5 bases and J by 0 bases, with 13 bases between. This CDR3 is 16 amino acids long. This chain's CDR3 is CASSPFPGANTGELFF. CDR3 bases: TGTGCCAGCAGCCCCTTTCCGGGGGCGAACACCGGGGAGCTGTTTTTT.

The chain joins TRBV6-1 to TRBJ1-5; 9 positions agree with TRBD1. V shed 4 bases, J shed 4 bases, and the junction held 8 bases outside the gene matches. The CDR3 has 16 amino acids. Germline lookup yields CDR1 MNHNS and CDR2 SASEGT. The CDR3 DNA follows: TGTGCCAGCAGTGCTACCACCGGACAGGGGAATCAGCCCCAGCATTTT. This sequence encodes CASSATTGQGNQPQHF.

The V and J genes are TRBV5-5 and TRBJ1-1; D is uncertain. CDR1 is SGHKS, CDR2 YYEKEE, per germline (reference sequence). Trimming left V 0 bases short and J 4 bases short, with 10 bases between. CDR3 length equals 14 residues. The CDR3 reads CASSLALVSTEAFF. The CDR3 DNA reads TGTGCCAGCAGCTTGGCGCTTGTTAGCACTGAAGCTTTCTTT.

The sample holds many counts of this clonotype. This chain connects TRBV11-2 to TRBJ1-6; D uncertain. V dropped 5 bases and J dropped 9 bases, with 17 bases sitting between them. Germline assignment: CDR1 SGHAT and CDR2 FQNNGV. CDR3 length equals 15 residues. This CDR3 reads CASSAIRSGGSPLHF. DNA for the CDR3: TGTGCCAGCAGCGCCATAAGGTCAGGCGGTTCACCCCTCCACTTT. The variable domain in full, completed from reference TRBV11-2 and TRBJ1-6, reads EAGVAQSPRYKIIEKRQSVAFWCNPISGHATLYWYQQILGQGPKLLIQFQNNGVVDDSQLPKDRFSAERLKGVDSTLKIQPAKLEDSAVYLCASSAIRSGGSPLHFGNGTRLTVT.

This clonotype was observed at least ten times. The gene calls are TRBV6-1 and TRBJ2-7; 9 bases map to TRBD2. Per the germline V gene, CDR1 is MNHNS and CDR2 is SASEGT. With V trimmed by 7 bases and J by 3 bases, 10 bases remained unmatched. CDR3 length: 15 residues. The CDR3, as DNA: TGTGCCAGCACCGATTCTAGCGGGACTAGCTACGAGCAGTACTTC. This sequence encodes CASTDSSGTSYEQYF.

The table lists this clonotype with many counts. The rearrangement links TRBV10-3 to TRBJ2-7, with 8 bases identical to TRBD2. The J segment lost 9 bases and the V segment lost 2 bases, leaving 15 bases of the junction unmatched. The CDR3 has 16 amino acids. Per germline, CDR1 ENHRY and CDR2 SYGVKD. CDR3 amino acids: CAISEKWSSGFRVQYF. CDR3 DNA sequence: TGTGCCATCAGTGAGAAGTGGTCTAGCGGGTTTAGGGTGCAGTACTTC.

This clonotype occurred once. This sequence joins TRBV20-1 and TRBJ1-5; D is uncertain. The V gene lost 5 bases and the J gene lost 1 base, with 6 bases spanning the gap. The CDR3 is made up of 12 amino acids. Germline-derived CDR1 and CDR2 are DFQATT and SNEGSKA (reference sequence). Here the CDR3 DNA reads TGCAGTGCTTGGGGAAGCAATCAGCCCCAGCATTTT. It specifies CSAWGSNQPQHF.

This clonotype was recorded at least ten times. The chain combines TRBV28 with TRBJ2-7, with 11 bases aligning to TRBD1. Germline lookup yields CDR1 MDHEN and CDR2 SYDVKM. The CDR3 runs 13 residues. The V segment lost 4 bases and the J segment 5 bases; nucleotides outside the gene matches: 1. CDR3 amino acids: CASSWDRGDEQYF. DNA of the CDR3: TGTGCCAGCAGTTGGGACAGGGGGGACGAGCAGTACTTC.

This chain joins TRBV3-1 and TRBJ1-5, with D unresolved. Trimming shortened V by 0 bases and J by 1 base, and 7 bases separated the two germline ends. Germline CDR1 and CDR2: LGHDT and YNNKEL (reference sequence). The CDR3 totals 15 residues. The CDR3 loop is CASSQDLASNQPQHF. The CDR3 DNA reads as TGTGCCAGCAGCCAAGATCTTGCCAGCAATCAGCCCCAGCATTTT.

CDR3 nucleotides: TGTGCTAGTGGTTTGGTACGAAACGTAACATTGTGGGGACAGGGGGACACCGGGGAGCTGTTTTTT. This sequence encodes CASGLVRNVTLWGQGDTGELFF. The rearrangement uses TRBV12-5 and TRBJ2-2; 11 bases match TRBD1. CDR3 length equals 22 residues. In germline, CDR1 is LGHNT, CDR2 FRNRAP. The trim removed 0 bases at V and 3 bases at J, leaving 18 bases unmatched. The full variable domain, completed using reference TRBV12-5 and TRBJ2-2, is DARVTQTPRHKVTEMGQEVTMRCQPILGHNTVFWYRQTMMQGLELLAYFRNRAPLDDSGMPKDRFSAEMPDATLATLKIQPSEPRDSAVYFCASGLVRNVTLWGQGDTGELFFGEGSRLTVL.